This T cell receptor beta chain was found in a study of CD8+CD57+ T cells in acquired aplastic anemia. Profiles of TCR beta VDJ and CDR3 were generated from a genomic DNA template. One entry per CDR3 protein, called by TCRdb with MiXCR from the reads. The table includes approximately 300,000 distinct CDR3 sequences, approximately 60% detected once. The length of the CDR3 is 14 residues. Germline assignment: CDR1 SNHLY and CDR2 FYNNEI. J was trimmed by 4 bases and V by 5 bases; bases with no gene match: 6. Patients who underwent sequencing had shown CD8+CD57+ cell expansion by flow cytometry. The receptor's source is a human donor with aplastic anemia. Sequencing input: sorted CD4+, CD8+, or CD8+CD57+ T cells (not recorded which) from PBMCs. This chain joins TRBV2 and TRBJ2-7; the match to TRBD2 covers 9 bases. Here the CDR3 DNA reads TGTGCCAGCAGTCCGACTAGCGGAGTTTACGAGCAGTACTTC. The encoded protein is CASSPTSGVYEQYF.